Presented here are 9 T cell receptor beta chains from one specimen sequenced in a study of T cells expressing NK-cell markers. One entry per CDR3 protein, without DNA, is what TCRdb gives after re-calling the 5' RACE reads. The sample includes about 460,000 distinct CDR3 sequences. The sequenced sample consisted of blood T cells: a sorted CD56 or NKG2C T cell subset, CD4+ or CD8+ T cells, or bulk PBMC T cells (not recorded which). These receptors all stem from a woman aged 45-60 years in good health.

This rearrangement joins TRBV27 to TRBJ1-2; the D call of TRBD1 rests on TCRdb alone, since no DNA is present to check it. The germline CDR1 and CDR2 sequences are MNHEY and SMNVEV (reference sequence). The CDR3 extends over 12 amino acids. The CDR3 spells CASSPGGRGYTF.

The chain uses TRBV20-1 and TRBJ2-3; TCRdb indicates TRBD2, and absent DNA this call remains unverified. Germline V gene data show CDR1 as DFQATT and CDR2 as SNEGSKA (reference sequence). The length of the CDR3 is 13 residues. The CDR3 region is CSAVGAGVGTQYF.

This chain connects TRBV12-3 or TRBV12-4 to TRBJ1-5. This CDR3 contains 14 residues. The CDR3 reads CASRYRGFDQPQHF.

The rearrangement joins TRBV6-1 to TRBJ1-1; TCRdb's D call, TRBD1, is unchecked because there is no DNA. Germline lookup yields CDR1 MNHNS and CDR2 SASEGT. The CDR3 spans 15 residues. CDR3 amino acids: CASSPITGGGTEAFF.

The genes are TRBV20-1 and TRBJ2-1; the D gene TCRdb calls, TRBD2, cannot be checked with no DNA. The V gene's germline CDR1 is DFQATT and CDR2 SNEGSKA (reference sequence). CDR3 length: 16 residues. Here the CDR3 reads CSARAGTSGSSYEQFF.

V gene TRBV5-5 combines with J gene TRBJ1-1; TCRdb selects TRBD1, and the lack of DNA leaves this call unchecked. The CDR3 loop spans 15 amino acids. Per the germline V gene, CDR1 is SGHKS and CDR2 is YYEKEE (reference sequence). CDR3 loop: CASSLFGQGGTEAFF.

The genes are TRBV7-9 and TRBJ2-1; there is no DNA to check the TCRdb D call of TRBD2. This CDR3 spans 13 amino acids. Germline V gives CDR1 SEHNR, CDR2 FQNEAQ (reference sequence). CDR3 sequence: CASSPGGETWQFF.

The V and J genes are TRBV5-1 and TRBJ1-2; the TCRdb call, TRBD1, lacks DNA for checking. The germline V gene encodes CDR1 SGHRS and CDR2 YFSETQ. This CDR3 comprises 19 residues. The CDR3: CASSLVGLGTPSGGNGYTF.

The chain is built from TRBV20-1 and TRBJ2-1; TCRdb reports TRBD2, a call that lacks DNA to check it against. The CDR3 extends over 12 amino acids. Germline CDR1 and CDR2: DFQATT and SNEGSKA (reference sequence). The CDR3 sequence: CSARGLINEQFF.